This passage covers 9 T cell receptor beta chains from one sample sequenced in a study of shared clonotypes between healthy human individuals. The data were produced by immunoSEQ multiplex PCR, yet TCRdb's version contains in-frame clones alone and is incomplete. In the table there are about 330,000 clones, around 74% of which are singletons. The sample comprised memory CD4+ T cells sorted from blood. Documented subset: CD45RA-negative fraction. The receptors here all came from a man aged 25 to 40 in good health.

Remarks on this clone: At the DNA level, this CDR3 is encoded by other sequences in the same sample as well. The genes are TRBV25-1 and TRBJ2-1; no firm D call. The CDR3 spans 12 residues. V shed 2 bases and J shed 4 bases, with 3 bases lying between them. Germline V gene data show CDR1 as MGHDK and CDR2 as SYGVNS. The CDR3 region is CASSERYNEQFF. The CDR3 DNA reads TGTGCCAGCAGTGAACGGTACAATGAGCAGTTCTTC. Looking up the rest from reference TRBV25-1 and TRBJ2-1 gives the full variable domain: EADIYQTPRYLVIGTGKKITLECSQTMGHDKMYWYQQDPGMELHLIHYSYGVNSTEKGDLSSESTVSRIRTEHFPLTLESARPSHTSQYLCASSERYNEQFFGPGTRLTVL.

A word on this clone: Other DNA sequences in this specimen translate into the identical CDR3. The chain recombines TRBV10-3 with TRBJ1-4; TRBD1 matches at 10 bases. The CDR3 has 14 amino acids. CDR1 and CDR2 from the germline V gene are ENHRY and SYGVKD. V trimming: 6 bases; J trimming: 6 bases; junction bases outside the gene matches: 4. The CDR3 sequence: CAIRAGTGDEKLFF. For the CDR3, the DNA is TGTGCCATCAGAGCCGGGACAGGGGATGAAAAACTGTTTTTT.

This clone came up a few times. The chain joins TRBV2 to TRBJ2-2, with 12 bases aligning to TRBD2. The junction had 3 bases not matched to a gene; V was cut back by 6 bases and J by 4 bases. This CDR3 region has 15 residues. CDR1 and CDR2 (germline): SNHLY, FYNNEI. CDR3 residues: CASRTTSGSTGELFF. The CDR3 region has the DNA TGTGCCAGCAGGACGACTAGCGGGAGCACCGGGGAGCTGTTTTTT.

As concerns this clone: Other DNA sequences within the sample encode an identical CDR3. This chain uses TRBV11-2 with TRBJ1-4; 9 nucleotides align to TRBD1. V was clipped by 0 bases and J by 7 bases; unmatched bases: 6. CDR3 length: 16 amino acids. CDR1 and CDR2 from the germline V gene are SGHAT and FQNNGV. CDR3 region: CASSLDLGTGFEKLFF. The CDR3 nucleotides read TGTGCCAGCAGCTTAGACCTCGGGACAGGGTTTGAAAAACTGTTTTTT.

This chain joins TRBV7-2 and TRBJ2-3; no definite D call. The CDR3 has 14 residues. Between the trimmed V and J ends, which lost 1 base and 0 bases, there was a span of 5 bases. Germline CDR1 reads SGHTA; CDR2 reads FQGNSA. CDR3 nucleotide sequence: TGTGCCAGCAGCTTAGGATGGAGCACAGATACGCAGTATTTT. Its protein is CASSLGWSTDTQYF. Full variable domain (outside the CDR3, taken from reference TRBV7-2 and TRBJ2-3): GAGVSQSPSNKVTEKGKDVELRCDPISGHTALYWYRQSLGQGLEFLIYFQGNSAPDKSGLPSDRFSAERTGGSVSTLTIQRTQQEDSAVYLCASSLGWSTDTQYFGPGTRLTVL.

The chain uses TRBV25-1 and TRBJ2-1; D gene unclear. This CDR3 has 12 amino acids. The germline CDR1 and CDR2 sequences are MGHDK and SYGVNS. Trimming left V 3 bases short and J 9 bases short, with 9 bases between. The CDR3 sequence is CASSENFFEQFF. The CDR3 nucleotides are TGTGCCAGCAGTGAGAACTTTTTTGAGCAGTTCTTC. The full variable domain, its missing parts supplied by reference TRBV25-1 and TRBJ2-1, is EADIYQTPRYLVIGTGKKITLECSQTMGHDKMYWYQQDPGMELHLIHYSYGVNSTEKGDLSSESTVSRIRTEHFPLTLESARPSHTSQYLCASSENFFEQFFGPGTRLTVL.

This chain links TRBV7-9 with TRBJ2-7; 7 bases agree with TRBD1. Germline lookup yields CDR1 SEHNR and CDR2 FQNEAQ (reference sequence). The CDR3 is 12 residues long. Trimming removed 4 bases from V and 4 bases from J; junction bases left unmatched: 1. CDR3 amino acids: CASSWDRYEQYF. The CDR3 DNA reads as TGTGCCAGCAGCTGGGACAGATACGAGCAGTACTTC.

The CDR3 spells CASMELAGVVYEQYF. CDR3 DNA sequence: TGTGCCAGCATGGAACTAGCGGGAGTTGTATACGAGCAGTACTTC. The J gene is TRBJ2-7, the V gene TRBV27; 11 bases agree with TRBD2. Germline-derived CDR1 and CDR2 are MNHEY and SMNVEV (reference sequence). This CDR3 comprises 15 residues. V lost 7 bases, J lost 4 bases, and 9 bases stayed unmatched.

This chain joins TRBV20-1 and TRBJ2-1, with D hard to call. CDR1 DFQATT and CDR2 SNEGSKA come from the germline V gene (reference sequence). The CDR3 extends over 11 amino acids. The germline V and J ends were trimmed by 3 bases and 6 bases, with 6 bases remaining between them. The CDR3 here is CSARAPNEQFF. CDR3 in DNA: TGCAGTGCTAGGGCGCCCAATGAGCAGTTCTTC.